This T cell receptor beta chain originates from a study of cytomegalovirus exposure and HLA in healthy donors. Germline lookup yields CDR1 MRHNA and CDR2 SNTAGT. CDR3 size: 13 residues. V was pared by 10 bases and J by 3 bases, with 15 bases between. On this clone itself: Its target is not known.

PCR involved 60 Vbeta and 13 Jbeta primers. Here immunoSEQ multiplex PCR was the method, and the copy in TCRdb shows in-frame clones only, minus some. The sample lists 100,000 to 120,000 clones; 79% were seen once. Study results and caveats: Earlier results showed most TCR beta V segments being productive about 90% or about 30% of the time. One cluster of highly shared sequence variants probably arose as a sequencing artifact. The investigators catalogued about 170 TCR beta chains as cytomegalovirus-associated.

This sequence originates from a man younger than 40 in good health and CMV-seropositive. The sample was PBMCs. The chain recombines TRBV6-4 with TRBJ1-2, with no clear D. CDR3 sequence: CANEGASYYGYTF. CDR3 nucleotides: TGTGCCAACGAGGGCGCCAGCTACTATGGCTACACCTTC.